This T cell receptor beta chain was found in a study of blood T cell repertoires in COVID-19. Trimming removed 3 bases at V and 1 base at J, with 10 bases between. This CDR3 has 15 residues. From germline, CDR1 is SGHTA and CDR2 FQGTGA. Assay: immunoSEQ multiplex PCR; the TCRdb copy retains only in-frame clones and omits some. The sample has about 120,000 clones; more than 60% are singletons. Sample: peripheral blood. This receptor was obtained from a man aged 45 to 65 with acute or convalescent COVID-19. The chain is built from TRBV7-3 and TRBJ2-1; D perhaps matches TRBD1 (6 bases). CDR3 in amino acids: CASSFRGGSYNEQFF. The CDR3 DNA is TGTGCCAGCAGCTTCAGAGGGGGTTCCTACAATGAGCAGTTCTTC.